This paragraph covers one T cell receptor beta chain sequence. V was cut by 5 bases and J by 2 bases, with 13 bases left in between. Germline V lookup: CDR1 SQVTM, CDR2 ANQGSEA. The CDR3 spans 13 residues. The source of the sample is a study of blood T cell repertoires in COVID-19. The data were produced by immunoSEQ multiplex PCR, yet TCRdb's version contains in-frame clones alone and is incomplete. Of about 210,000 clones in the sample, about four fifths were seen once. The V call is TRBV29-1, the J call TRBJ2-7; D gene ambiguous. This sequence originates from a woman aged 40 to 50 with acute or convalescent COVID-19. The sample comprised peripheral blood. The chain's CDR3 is CSVQSGTPYEQYF. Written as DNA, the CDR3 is TGCAGCGTTCAATCAGGAACCCCCTACGAGCAGTACTTC.